This TCR beta chain appears in the sequencing data of a study of T cell repertoires in cytomegalovirus infection (dated by TCRdb to between 2019 and 2020). Study-wide context: Donor HLA type was relevant to the analysis, as public TCR beta signatures indicated carriage of CMV infection together with the matching HLA type. What the work shows at the level of the full study, not this receptor alone: In both this cohort and an independent approximately 400-donor cohort, the cumulative frequency of public TCR beta family members distinguished carriers of CMV infection plus the relevant HLA type. The ex vivo response was dominated by HLA-C-restricted CMV-specific TCR beta clonotypes, and the single most frequent clonotype in two of eight donors was supplied by these HLA-C-restricted clonotypes.

The CDR3 numbers 15 residues from cysteine through phenylalanine. Of all the DNA, just the CDR3 is kept, 45 bases in frame from base 1. Between the V and J ends, shortened by 4 bases and 6 bases respectively, the junction contains 19 bases. The CDR1 and CDR2 encoded by the germline V gene are ENHRY and SYGVKD. TCRdb names Illumina HiSeq 1500 as the instrument used. TCRdb's own reprocessing of the public reads used fastp at Q25 and MiXCR and kept productive beta chains. Here each entry gathers all rows of one CDR3 protein and keeps the most common genes and DNA. This sample gives 200,000 to 300,000 distinct CDR3 sequences in total; roughly 13% of them show up just once. The ten largest account for 8.8% of the sample. In this sample, this clonotype turned up many times. This clone's antigen is unknown. Base qualities are not at hand, and no much larger clone is one base apart.

This chain joins TRBV10-3 to TRBJ2-7; the D gene is perhaps TRBD2, from 6 matching bases. The sample comprised PBMCs. The origin of this receptor is a human donor in good health (CMV status not recorded). Some clones in this sample may be carry-over from other donors' samples. The nucleotide sequence reads as follows: TGTGCCATCAGTGCGGGTCCCGGGGGAAATCTCGAGCAGTACTTC. It is translated as CAISAGPGGNLEQYF.